One sample yielded the 14 T cell receptor beta chains listed below, sequenced in a study of Ad26.COV2.S vaccination and SARS-CoV-2 variants. The treatment here: approximately 18 received Ad26.COV2.S at low or high dose, single or two shots; roughly five received placebo; per-sample allocation not given. It was on day 63 after the first vaccine or placebo injection that samples were taken. Sequencing was performed with immunoSEQ multiplex PCR; in TCRdb, only in-frame clones are kept and a portion is missing. The data hold about 350,000 clones, with 65% to 90% observed a single time. The sequenced sample was peripheral blood, obtained in a trial of Ad26.COV2.S vaccine versus placebo. The receptors stem from a person between 18 and 65 years old who received the Ad26.COV2.S COVID-19 vaccine or a placebo.

V usage is TRBV11-2 and J usage is TRBJ2-7, with 7 positions matching TRBD2. V trimming: 1 base; J trimming: 3 bases; junction bases outside the gene matches: 3. Germline CDR1 and CDR2: SGHAT and FQNNGV. CDR3 length: 14 amino acids. In DNA, the CDR3 is TGTGCCAGCAGCTTAGGGGACTACTTCTACGAGCAGTACTTC. It translates to CASSLGDYFYEQYF.

V gene TRBV4-3 combines with J gene TRBJ2-7, with 8 bases lining up with TRBD1. V shed 3 bases, J shed 4 bases, and the junction held 5 bases outside the gene matches. Looked up from germline, CDR1 is LGHNA and CDR2 is YSLEER. The CDR3 extends over 14 amino acids. This chain's CDR3 is CASSHGQGQYEQYF. The CDR3 bases are TGCGCCAGCAGCCACGGACAGGGTCAATACGAGCAGTACTTC.

This chain uses TRBV4-1 with TRBJ1-1, with D possibly being TRBD1 (6 bases). CDR1 is MGHRA, CDR2 YSYEKL, per germline. V lost 2 bases and J lost 7, with 11 bases in between. There are 13 residues in the CDR3. The CDR3 region is CASSQTGMIEAFF. The CDR3 bases are TGCGCCAGCAGCCAAACAGGGATGATTGAAGCTTTCTTT.

The rearrangement joins TRBV7-3 to TRBJ2-7; 9 bases match TRBD1. This CDR3 has 13 residues. Trimming took 3 bases from V and 6 from J; bases not matched to a gene: 3. CDR1 and CDR2 (germline): SGHTA, FQGTGA. CDR3 coding DNA: TGTGCCAGCAGCTTGGGGACAGGGAGCGAGCAGTACTTC. This encodes CASSLGTGSEQYF.

This chain links TRBV10-2 with TRBJ1-2; D gene unclear. The CDR3 consists of 18 residues. In germline, CDR1 is WSHSY, CDR2 SAAADI. Trimming shortened V by 3 bases and J by 1 base, and 21 bases separated the two germline ends. CDR3 loop: CASSEAPFGGFGNYGYTF. CDR3 DNA sequence: TGCGCCAGCAGTGAAGCCCCCTTTGGTGGATTCGGTAACTATGGCTACACCTTC.

The table lists this clone with a count of one. This chain links TRBV6-5 with TRBJ2-3; 7 bases align to TRBD1. The CDR3 runs 14 residues. Trimming at V came to 7 bases and at J to 3 bases, leaving 7 bases not matched to a gene. Germline V lookup: CDR1 MNHEY, CDR2 SVGAGI. The CDR3 loop is CASTGTAGTDTQYF. The DNA of the CDR3 is TGTGCCAGCACCGGGACAGCAGGAACAGATACGCAGTATTTT.

This clone appeared a few times. The chain combines TRBV6-6 with TRBJ2-1; D not certain. The V gene lost 4 bases and the J gene lost 10 bases, with 8 bases spanning the gap. Per the germline V gene, CDR1 is MNHNY and CDR2 is SVGAGI (reference sequence). This CDR3 contains 11 residues. For the CDR3, the DNA is TGTGCCAGCAGTTTCCGATGGGAGCAGTTCTTC. It encodes CASSFRWEQFF.

The chain carries TRBV5-6 and TRBJ2-7; D is unresolved. The V gene lost 4 bases and the J gene lost 4 bases, with 9 bases spanning the gap. The CDR3 is made up of 12 amino acids. CDR1 is SGHDT, CDR2 YYEEEE, per germline. CDR3 sequence: CASSIYSYEQYF. The CDR3 DNA is TGTGCCAGCAGCATATATTCATACGAGCAGTACTTC.

This rearrangement joins TRBV9 to TRBJ2-5, with TRBD1 matching 9 bases. Germline V lookup: CDR1 SGDLS, CDR2 YYNGEE. The CDR3 loop spans 17 amino acids. With V trimmed by 0 bases and J by 7 bases, 13 bases remained unmatched. The CDR3 reads CASSVAGDRDYRGTQYF. Written as DNA, the CDR3 is TGTGCCAGCAGCGTAGCTGGGGACAGGGACTACCGAGGGACCCAGTACTTC.

CDR3 DNA sequence: TGCAGCGGGGGGACTAGCGGTTACAATGAGCAGTTCTTC. Translated, it gives CSGGTSGYNEQFF. The chain links TRBV29-1 to TRBJ2-1; 11 bases map to TRBD2. This CDR3 is built from 13 residues. CDR1 is SQVTM and CDR2 is ANQGSEA in the germline V gene. Trimming removed 7 bases from V and 4 bases from J; junction bases left unmatched: 3.

This chain joins TRBV28 and TRBJ2-3; TRBD2 aligns across 9 bases. This CDR3 contains 13 residues. Per germline, CDR1 MDHEN and CDR2 SYDVKM. With V trimmed by 6 bases and J by 6 bases, 4 bases remained unmatched. This CDR3 is CASRGTSWDTQYF. DNA for the CDR3: TGTGCCAGCAGGGGGACTAGCTGGGATACGCAGTATTTT.

The chain combines TRBV4-1 with TRBJ2-2; a weak D match, TRBD2 (5 bases). This CDR3 comprises 15 residues. V lost 3 bases and J lost 7, with 15 bases in between. Germline-derived CDR1 and CDR2 are MGHRA and YSYEKL. CDR3 residues: CASSHGVSLGGELFF. CDR3 nucleotide sequence: TGCGCCAGCAGCCACGGGGTTTCGTTGGGCGGGGAGCTGTTTTTT.

The gene calls are TRBV28 and TRBJ1-5; TRBD1 is a possible D gene (5 bases). The V end lost 8 bases, the J end lost 5 bases, and 22 bases lay between the germline ends. The CDR3 is made up of 16 amino acids. CDR1 and CDR2 (germline): MDHEN, SYDVKM. The CDR3 loop is CASLRMWQGQYQPQHF. The CDR3 region has the DNA TGTGCCAGCCTCCGGATGTGGCAGGGCCAATATCAGCCCCAGCATTTT. Combining the CDR3 with reference TRBV28 and TRBJ1-5 gives the whole variable domain DVKVTQSSRYLVKRTGEKVFLECVQDMDHENMFWYRQDPGLGLRLIYFSYDVKMKEKGDIPEGYSVSREKKERFSLILESASTNQTSMYLCASLRMWQGQYQPQHFGDGTRLSIL.

This chain links TRBV28 with TRBJ2-6; 11 bases agree with TRBD2. The CDR3 consists of 20 residues. The J segment lost 0 bases and the V segment lost 7 bases, leaving 14 bases of the junction unmatched. From germline, CDR1 is MDHEN and CDR2 SYDVKM. CDR3 region: CASTPPRGLADVSGANVLTF. CDR3 nucleotide sequence: TGTGCCAGCACCCCCCCGCGGGGACTAGCGGACGTCTCTGGGGCCAACGTCCTGACTTTC.